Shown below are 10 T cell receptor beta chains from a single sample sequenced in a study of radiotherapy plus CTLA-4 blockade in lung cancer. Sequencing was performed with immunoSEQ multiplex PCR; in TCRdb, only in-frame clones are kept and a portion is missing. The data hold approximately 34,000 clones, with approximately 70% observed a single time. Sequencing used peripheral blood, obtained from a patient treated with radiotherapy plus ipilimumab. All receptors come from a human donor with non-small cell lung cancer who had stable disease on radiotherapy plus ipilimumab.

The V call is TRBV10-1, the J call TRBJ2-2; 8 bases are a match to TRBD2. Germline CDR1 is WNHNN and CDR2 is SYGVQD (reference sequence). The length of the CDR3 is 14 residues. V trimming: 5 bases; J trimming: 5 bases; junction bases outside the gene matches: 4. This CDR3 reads CASSSGRGTGELFF. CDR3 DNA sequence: TGCGCCAGCAGTAGCGGGAGAGGAACCGGGGAGCTGTTTTTT.

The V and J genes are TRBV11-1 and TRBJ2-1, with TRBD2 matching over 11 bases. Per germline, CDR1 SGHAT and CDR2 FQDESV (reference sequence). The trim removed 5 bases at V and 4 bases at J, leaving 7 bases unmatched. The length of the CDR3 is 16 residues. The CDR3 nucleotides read TGTGCCAGCAGCGCCCGACTAGCGGGAAGGTACAATGAGCAGTTCTTC. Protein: CASSARLAGRYNEQFF.

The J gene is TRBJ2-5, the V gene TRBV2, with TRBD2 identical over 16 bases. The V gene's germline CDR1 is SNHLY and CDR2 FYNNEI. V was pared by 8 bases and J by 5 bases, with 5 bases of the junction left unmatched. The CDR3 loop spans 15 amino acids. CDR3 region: CASGTSGRAGETQYF. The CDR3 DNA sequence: TGTGCCAGCGGGACTAGCGGGAGGGCCGGCGAGACCCAGTACTTC.

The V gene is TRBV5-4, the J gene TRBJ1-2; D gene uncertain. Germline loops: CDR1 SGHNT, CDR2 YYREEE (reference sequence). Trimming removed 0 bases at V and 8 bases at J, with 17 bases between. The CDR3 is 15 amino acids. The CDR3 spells CASSLEASRQKGYTF. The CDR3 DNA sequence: TGTGCCAGCAGCTTGGAAGCCAGTAGGCAGAAGGGCTACACCTTC.

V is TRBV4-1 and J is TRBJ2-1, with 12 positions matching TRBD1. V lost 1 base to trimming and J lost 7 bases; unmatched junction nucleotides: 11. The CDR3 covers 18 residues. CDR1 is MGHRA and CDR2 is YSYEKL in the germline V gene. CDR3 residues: CASSQGWSPGQGANEQFF. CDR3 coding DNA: TGCGCCAGCAGCCAAGGTTGGTCCCCGGGACAGGGGGCGAATGAGCAGTTCTTC.

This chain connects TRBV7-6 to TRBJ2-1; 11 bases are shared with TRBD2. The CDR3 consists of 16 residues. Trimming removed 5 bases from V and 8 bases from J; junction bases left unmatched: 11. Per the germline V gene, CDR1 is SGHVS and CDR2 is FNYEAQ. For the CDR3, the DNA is TGTGCCAGCAGCCCAAGGGGTAGCGGGAGGGGTGATGAGCAGTTCTTC. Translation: CASSPRGSGRGDEQFF.

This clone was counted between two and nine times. The CDR3 nucleotides are TGCGCCAGCAGGGCGGTCGGGACGAACACCGGGGAGCTGTTTTTT. Translated, it gives CASRAVGTNTGELFF. This sequence joins TRBV10-2 and TRBJ2-2, with TRBD2 as a possible D gene (5 bases). This CDR3 has 15 residues. The V end was cut by 6 bases, the J end by 0 bases, with 11 bases between. Germline V gives CDR1 WSHSY, CDR2 SAAADI.

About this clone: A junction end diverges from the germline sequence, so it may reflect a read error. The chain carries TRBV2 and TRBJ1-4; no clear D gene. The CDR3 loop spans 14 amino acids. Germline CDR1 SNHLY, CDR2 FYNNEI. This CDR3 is CASREGFLAWKLFF. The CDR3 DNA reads TGTGCCAGCAGGGAAGGTTTTTTAGCGTGGAAACTGTTTTTT.

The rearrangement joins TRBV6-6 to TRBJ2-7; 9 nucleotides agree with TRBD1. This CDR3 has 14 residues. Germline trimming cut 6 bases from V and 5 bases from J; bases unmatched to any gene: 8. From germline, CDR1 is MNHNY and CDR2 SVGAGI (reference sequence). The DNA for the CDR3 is TGTGCCAGCAGCTGGGACAGGGAGGTTGACGAGCAGTACTTC. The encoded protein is CASSWDREVDEQYF.

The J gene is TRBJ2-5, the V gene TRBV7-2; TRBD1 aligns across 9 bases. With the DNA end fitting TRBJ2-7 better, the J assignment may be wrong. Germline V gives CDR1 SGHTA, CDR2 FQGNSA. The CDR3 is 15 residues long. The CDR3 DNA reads TGTGCCAGCCTACCCGGGACAGGGAATCAAAACGAGCAGTACTTC. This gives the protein CASLPGTGNQNEQYF.